These T cell receptor beta chains were read from a single sample in a study of blood T cell repertoires in COVID-19. TCRdb's table, derived via immunoSEQ multiplex PCR, lists solely in-frame clones and lacks some. This repertoire shows around 56,000 clones, roughly nine tenths found once; its top ten account for about 7%. The sample was peripheral blood. The receptors were gathered from a woman aged 55-70 years with active or convalescent COVID-19. Both conserved end residues are part of each CDR3. D genes are given only for firm matches. Only part of the rows carry a size: once, few, many, or a class if the clone is expanded.

clone_size,d_call,cdr3_length,v_call,j_call,cdr3_nt,cdr3_aa
-,-,14,TRBV7-3,TRBJ1-3,TGTGCCAGCAGCGTGAGCGGAGGGGCTGACACCATATATTTT,CASSVSGGADTIYF
-,-,15,TRBV6-5,TRBJ1-2,TGTGCCAGCAAAAAACCGGAGGGCACTCACTATGGCTACACCTTC,CASKKPEGTHYGYTF
-,TRBD2,16,TRBV24-1,TRBJ2-1,TGTGCCACCAGTGATCGGACTAGCGGGGGGTACCATGAGCAGTTCTTC,CATSDRTSGGYHEQFF
-,-,15,TRBV5-4,TRBJ2-6,TGTGCCAGCAGCCCAGGAGGCTCTGGGGCCAACGTCCTGACTTTC,CASSPGGSGANVLTF
-,-,13,TRBV29-1,TRBJ1-1,TGCAGCGTTGGAAGAGTATTGAACACTGAAGCTTTCTTT,CSVGRVLNTEAFF
-,TRBD2,15,TRBV6-6,TRBJ2-5,TGTGCCAGCAGTTACTCGGCGGGAGTGCAGGAGACCCAGTACTTC,CASSYSAGVQETQYF
-,TRBD1,15,TRBV28,TRBJ2-1,TGTGCCAGCAGCCTCGGACAGGGGGGCTACAATGAGCAGTTCTTC,CASSLGQGGYNEQFF
-,-,14,TRBV18,TRBJ1-1,TGTGCCAGCTCAAGAGGAACAGGAGACACTGAAGCTTTCTTT,CASSRGTGDTEAFF
-,-,13,TRBV2,TRBJ1-5,TGTGCCAGCAGGCGGGACAGCAATCAGCCCCAGCATTTT,CASRRDSNQPQHF
once,TRBD1,13,TRBV7-2,TRBJ2-7,TGTGCCAGCAGCGGACAGGGATACTACGAGCAGTACTTC,CASSGQGYYEQYF
-,TRBD2,15,TRBV4-2,TRBJ2-1,TGTGCCAGCAACCCGACTAGCGGTTCCTACAATGAGCAGTTCTTC,CASNPTSGSYNEQFF
-,TRBD1,18,TRBV30,TRBJ2-4,TGTGCCTGGACCCCGGGGCCGGGACAGGGAATAGCCAAAAACATTCAGTACTTC,CAWTPGPGQGIAKNIQYF
-,TRBD1,15,TRBV28,TRBJ2-7,TGTGCCAGCAGGCTCCCCGGACAGGGGAGGTACGAGCAGTACTTC,CASRLPGQGRYEQYF
-,-,14,TRBV19,TRBJ1-1,TGTGCCAGTAGTATAGGAGAGGGCAACACTGAAGCTTTCTTT,CASSIGEGNTEAFF
-,TRBD2,11,TRBV20-1,TRBJ2-3,TGCAGTGGACGGGAGGGAGATACGCAGTATTTT,CSGREGDTQYF
once,TRBD2,14,TRBV30,TRBJ2-5,TGTGCCTGGAGTGCAGCGGGAGGAGGAGAGACCCAGTACTTC,CAWSAAGGGETQYF
-,TRBD2,17,TRBV24-1,TRBJ2-1,TGTGCCACCAGTGATTTCGCAGCGGGAGGCTCCTACAATGAGCAGTTCTTC,CATSDFAAGGSYNEQFF
-,-,14,TRBV6-6,TRBJ1-6,TGTGCCAGCAGACCCAGGGAGGGGAATTCACCCCTCCACTTT,CASRPREGNSPLHF
few,TRBD1,13,TRBV6-5,TRBJ1-1,TGTGCCAGCAGAACAGGGGTGGGCACTGAAGCTTTCTTT,CASRTGVGTEAFF
-,-,17,TRBV5-1,TRBJ1-1,TGCGCCAGCAGCTTGCGGCCCCGTGGAGAACCGAACACTGAAGCTTTCTTT,CASSLRPRGEPNTEAFF
once,-,18,TRBV10-3,TRBJ2-3,TGTGCCATCAGCGAAAAGACCTTAAAGGGGCCAAGCACAGATACGCAGTATTTT,CAISEKTLKGPSTDTQYF
-,-,13,TRBV27,TRBJ1-1,TGTGCCAGCAGCTTGATGGGGACAAATGAAGCTTTCTTT,CASSLMGTNEAFF
-,-,13,TRBV28,TRBJ2-5,TGTGCCAGCAGTACTACAGGAGAAGAGACCCAGTACTTC,CASSTTGEETQYF
-,TRBD1,17,TRBV15,TRBJ1-5,TGTGCCACCAGCAGAGATCGGGGACAGGGCGGAAATCAGCCCCAGCATTTT,CATSRDRGQGGNQPQHF
-,-,12,TRBV5-4,TRBJ1-2,TGTGCCAGCAGTAGTGGACTGTATGGCTACACCTTC,CASSSGLYGYTF
-,TRBD1,14,TRBV6-4,TRBJ1-1,TGTGCCAGCAGACCCCAGGGGGGTGGCACTGAAGCTTTCTTT,CASRPQGGGTEAFF
-,TRBD2,15,TRBV14,TRBJ2-5,TGTGCCAGCAGCCAAGTGCGGGAGTACCAAGAGACCCAGTACTTC,CASSQVREYQETQYF
-,-,13,TRBV28,TRBJ1-5,TGTGCCAGCAGTCCGCCGGTCAATGGGCCCCAGCATTTT,CASSPPVNGPQHF
-,-,17,TRBV15,TRBJ2-1,TGTGCCACCAGCAGAGGGCCACCGGGATACGAGTACAATGAGCAGTTCTTC,CATSRGPPGYEYNEQFF
-,TRBD1,14,TRBV28,TRBJ1-5,TGTGCCAGCAGCGGAGGGGGCAGGAGTCAGCCCCAGCATTTT,CASSGGGRSQPQHF
-,-,14,TRBV7-9,TRBJ1-2,TGTGCCAGCAGCCAAGGCGGCAGGGACTATGGCTACACCTTC,CASSQGGRDYGYTF
-,-,16,TRBV19,TRBJ2-4,TGTGCCAGTAGTATTAAGCCAGGAACGGCCAAAAACATTCAGTACTTC,CASSIKPGTAKNIQYF
-,TRBD2,15,TRBV7-3,TRBJ2-1,TGTGCCAGCAGCTTAATCTGGACTAGTATGGCTGAGCAGTTCTTC,CASSLIWTSMAEQFF
few,-,14,TRBV6-5,TRBJ2-2,TGTGCCAGCACCCTAGACCCTGACACCGGGGAGCTGTTTTTT,CASTLDPDTGELFF
-,-,14,TRBV18,TRBJ1-2,TGTGCCAGCTCACTGATGACAGCTTCATATGGCTACACCTTC,CASSLMTASYGYTF
-,-,15,TRBV19,TRBJ1-6,TGTGCCAGTAGTATCCCAGGGAGGCTAAATTCACCCCTCCACTTT,CASSIPGRLNSPLHF
-,TRBD2,15,TRBV28,TRBJ2-7,TGTGCCAGCAATCCTCGACTAGCGGGGTTCATCGAGCAGTACTTC,CASNPRLAGFIEQYF
-,-,16,TRBV5-1,TRBJ2-6,TGCGCCAGCGCGGGGCAGGGGGTAGCTGGGGCCAACGTCCTGACTTTC,CASAGQGVAGANVLTF
-,TRBD2,14,TRBV18,TRBJ2-5,TGTGCCAGCTCACCACCAAGGGGAGGGGAGACCCAGTACTTC,CASSPPRGGETQYF
-,-,12,TRBV29-1,TRBJ1-2,TGCAGCGTTGGCGCGACTAACTATGGCTACACCTTC,CSVGATNYGYTF
-,-,14,TRBV5-4,TRBJ1-3,TGTGCCAGCAGCTTGGGCAGGGGTGGAAACACCATATATTTT,CASSLGRGGNTIYF
-,-,12,TRBV18,TRBJ2-2,TGTGCCAGCTCACCCACGACAGATGAGCTGTTTTTT,CASSPTTDELFF
-,-,13,TRBV6-1,TRBJ2-5,TGTGCCAGCAGTGAGAGTCGTTCAGAGACCCAGTACTTC,CASSESRSETQYF
-,TRBD1,14,TRBV2,TRBJ1-5,TGTGCCAGCAGCTGGGACAGGTCAAATCAGCCCCAGCATTTT,CASSWDRSNQPQHF
-,-,14,TRBV2,TRBJ1-3,TGTGCCAGCAGTTCAGGGTACTCTGGAAACACCATATATTTT,CASSSGYSGNTIYF
-,TRBD1,17,TRBV4-2,TRBJ1-1,TGTGCCAGCAGCCAAGATCCGCCGGGACAGGTTTTAGTTGAAGCTTTCTTT,CASSQDPPGQVLVEAFF
-,-,11,TRBV30,TRBJ1-2,TGTGCCTGGGGAAGAGACTATGGCTACACCTTC,CAWGRDYGYTF
-,-,14,TRBV9,TRBJ1-3,TGTGCCAGCAGCGTAGGAGGGCTTGGAAACACCATATATTTT,CASSVGGLGNTIYF
-,TRBD1,14,TRBV19,TRBJ1-2,TGTGCCAGTAGTATCCCGGGACAGGGGGATGGCTACACCTTC,CASSIPGQGDGYTF
-,TRBD2,17,TRBV6-2/TRBV6-3,TRBJ2-1,TGTGCCAGCAGTTACTCGATAGCGGGGGTCTCTGTTAATGAGCAGTTCTTC,CASSYSIAGVSVNEQFF
few,TRBD1,15,TRBV7-8,TRBJ1-5,TGTGCCAGCAGTTGGGACAGGGCGACCCTTCAGCCCCAGCATTTT,CASSWDRATLQPQHF
-,-,15,TRBV7-9,TRBJ1-6,TGTGCCAGCATCTCCTCGGGGGGGGCTGGTTCACCCCTCCACTTT,CASISSGGAGSPLHF
-,-,12,TRBV5-8,TRBJ1-5,TGTGCCAGCACCTCGCACGGGCAGCCCCAGCATTTT,CASTSHGQPQHF
-,-,14,TRBV28,TRBJ1-5,TGTGCCATACAGGGAGGGGGTAGCAATCAGCCCCAGCATTTT,CAIQGGGSNQPQHF
-,-,13,TRBV7-6,TRBJ1-6,TGTGCCAGCAGCTTCGGGGGAGATTCACCCCTCCACTTT,CASSFGGDSPLHF
once,TRBD1,15,TRBV18,TRBJ1-6,TGTGCCAGCTCACCGGGACCGACAGGGGTCTCACCCCTCCACTTT,CASSPGPTGVSPLHF
-,-,15,TRBV29-1,TRBJ1-2,TGCAGCGTCCCGACACGGGGATCTACTAACTATGGCTACACCTTC,CSVPTRGSTNYGYTF